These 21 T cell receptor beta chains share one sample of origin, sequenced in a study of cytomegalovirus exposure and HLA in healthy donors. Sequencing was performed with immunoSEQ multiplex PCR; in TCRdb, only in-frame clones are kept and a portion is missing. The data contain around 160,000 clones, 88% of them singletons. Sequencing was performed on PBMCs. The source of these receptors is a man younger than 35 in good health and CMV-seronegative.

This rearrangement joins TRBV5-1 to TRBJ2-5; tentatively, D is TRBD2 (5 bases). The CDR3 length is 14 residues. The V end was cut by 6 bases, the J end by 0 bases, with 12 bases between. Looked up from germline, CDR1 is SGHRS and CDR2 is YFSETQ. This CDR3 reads CASTRAEYQETQYF. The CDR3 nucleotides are TGCGCCAGCACGAGGGCAGAGTACCAAGAGACCCAGTACTTC.

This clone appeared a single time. The CDR3 is CASATRTTSYNEQFF. The CDR3 DNA is TGTGCCAGCGCGACGCGGACTACCTCCTACAATGAGCAGTTCTTC. The genes are TRBV28 and TRBJ2-1, with D maybe TRBD2 (6 bases). V lost 8 bases to trimming and J lost 0 bases, with 14 bases between them. From germline, CDR1 is MDHEN and CDR2 SYDVKM. The CDR3 sequence is 15 residues long.

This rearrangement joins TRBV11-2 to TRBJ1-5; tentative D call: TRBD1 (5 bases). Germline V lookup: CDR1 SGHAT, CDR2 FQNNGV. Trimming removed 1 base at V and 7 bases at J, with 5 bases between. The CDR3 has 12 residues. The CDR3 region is CASSLGGQPQHF. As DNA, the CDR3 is TGTGCCAGCAGCTTAGGGGGCCAGCCCCAGCATTTT. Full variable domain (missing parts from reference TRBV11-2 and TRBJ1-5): EAGVAQSPRYKIIEKRQSVAFWCNPISGHATLYWYQQILGQGPKLLIQFQNNGVVDDSQLPKDRFSAERLKGVDSTLKIQPAKLEDSAVYLCASSLGGQPQHFGDGTRLSIL.

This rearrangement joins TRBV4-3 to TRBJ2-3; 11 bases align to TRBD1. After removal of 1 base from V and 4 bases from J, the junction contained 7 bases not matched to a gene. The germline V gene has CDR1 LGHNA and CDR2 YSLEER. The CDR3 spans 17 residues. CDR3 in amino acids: CASSQAQGTGGADTQYF. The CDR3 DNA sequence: TGCGCCAGCAGCCAAGCCCAGGGGACAGGGGGTGCAGATACGCAGTATTTT.

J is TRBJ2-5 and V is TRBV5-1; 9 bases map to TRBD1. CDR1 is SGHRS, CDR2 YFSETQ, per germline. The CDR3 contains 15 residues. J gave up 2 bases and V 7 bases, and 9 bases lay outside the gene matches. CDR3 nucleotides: TGCGCCAGCCGACCCGGGACAGGGACTCAAGAGACCCAGTACTTC. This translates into CASRPGTGTQETQYF.

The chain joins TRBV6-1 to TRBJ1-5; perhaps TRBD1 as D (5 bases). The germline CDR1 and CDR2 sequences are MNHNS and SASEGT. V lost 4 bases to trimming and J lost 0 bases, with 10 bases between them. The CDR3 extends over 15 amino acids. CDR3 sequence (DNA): TGTGCCAGCAGTGGACGGGACTTTAGCAATCAGCCCCAGCATTTT. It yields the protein CASSGRDFSNQPQHF.

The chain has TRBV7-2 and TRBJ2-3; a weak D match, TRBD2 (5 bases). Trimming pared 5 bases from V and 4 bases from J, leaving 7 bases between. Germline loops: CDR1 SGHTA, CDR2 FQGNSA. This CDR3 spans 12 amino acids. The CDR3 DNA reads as TGTGCCAGCAGCGTTAGCGCAGATACGCAGTATTTT. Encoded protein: CASSVSADTQYF.

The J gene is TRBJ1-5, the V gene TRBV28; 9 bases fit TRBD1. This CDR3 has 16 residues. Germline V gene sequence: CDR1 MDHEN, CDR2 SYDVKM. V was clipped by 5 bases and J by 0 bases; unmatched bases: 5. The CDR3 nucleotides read TGTGCCAGCAGTCAAACAGGGGGCTATAGCAATCAGCCCCAGCATTTT. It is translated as CASSQTGGYSNQPQHF.

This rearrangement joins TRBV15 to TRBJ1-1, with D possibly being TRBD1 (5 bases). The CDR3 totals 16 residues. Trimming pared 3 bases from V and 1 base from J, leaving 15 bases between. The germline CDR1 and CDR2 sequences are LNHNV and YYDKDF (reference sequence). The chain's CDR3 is CATSSGRDLSNTEAFF. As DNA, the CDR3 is TGTGCCACCAGCAGTGGCAGGGATCTGTCGAACACTGAAGCTTTCTTT.

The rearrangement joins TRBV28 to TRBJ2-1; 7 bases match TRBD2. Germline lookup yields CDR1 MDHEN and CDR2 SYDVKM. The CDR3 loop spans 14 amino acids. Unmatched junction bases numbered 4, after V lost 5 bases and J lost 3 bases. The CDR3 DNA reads TGTGCCAGCAGTCCTACTAGCGACTACAATGAGCAGTTCTTC. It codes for CASSPTSDYNEQFF. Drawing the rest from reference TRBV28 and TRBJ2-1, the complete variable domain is DVKVTQSSRYLVKRTGEKVFLECVQDMDHENMFWYRQDPGLGLRLIYFSYDVKMKEKGDIPEGYSVSREKKERFSLILESASTNQTSMYLCASSPTSDYNEQFFGPGTRLTVL.

The CDR3: CASSYGQGRHYGYTF. The CDR3 bases are TGTGCCAGCAGTTACGGACAGGGAAGGCACTATGGCTACACCTTC. This rearrangement joins TRBV7-9 to TRBJ1-2; 8 bases fit TRBD1. V dropped 6 bases and J dropped 3; count of bases not matched to a gene: 9. CDR1 and CDR2 from the germline V gene are SEHNR and FQNEAQ (reference sequence). CDR3 size: 15 residues. The variable domain in full, with the rest retrieved from reference TRBV7-9 and TRBJ1-2, is DTGVSQNPRHKITKRGQNVTFRCDPISEHNRLYWYRQTLGQGPEFLTYFQNEAQLEKSRLLSDRFSAERPKGSFSTLEIQRTEQGDSAMYLCASSYGQGRHYGYTFGSGTRLTVV.

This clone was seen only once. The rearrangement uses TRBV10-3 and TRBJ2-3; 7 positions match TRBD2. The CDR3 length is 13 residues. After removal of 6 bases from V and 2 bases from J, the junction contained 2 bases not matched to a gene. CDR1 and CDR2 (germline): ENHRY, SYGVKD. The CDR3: CAIRGGDTDTQYF. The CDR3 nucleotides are TGTGCCATCAGGGGGGGGGACACAGATACGCAGTATTTT.

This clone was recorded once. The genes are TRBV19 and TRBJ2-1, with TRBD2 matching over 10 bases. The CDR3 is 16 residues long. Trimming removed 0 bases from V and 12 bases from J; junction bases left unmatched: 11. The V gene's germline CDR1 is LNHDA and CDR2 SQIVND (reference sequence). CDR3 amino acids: CASSIDGTSVLGWQFF. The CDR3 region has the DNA TGTGCCAGTAGTATAGATGGGACTAGCGTCCTGGGGTGGCAGTTCTTC.

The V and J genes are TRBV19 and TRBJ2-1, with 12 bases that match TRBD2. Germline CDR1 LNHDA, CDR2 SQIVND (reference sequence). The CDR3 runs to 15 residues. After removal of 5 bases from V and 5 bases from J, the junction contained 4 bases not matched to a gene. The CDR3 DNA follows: TGTGCCAGTAGTGTACTAGCGGGAGGTAACAATGAGCAGTTCTTC. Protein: CASSVLAGGNNEQFF.

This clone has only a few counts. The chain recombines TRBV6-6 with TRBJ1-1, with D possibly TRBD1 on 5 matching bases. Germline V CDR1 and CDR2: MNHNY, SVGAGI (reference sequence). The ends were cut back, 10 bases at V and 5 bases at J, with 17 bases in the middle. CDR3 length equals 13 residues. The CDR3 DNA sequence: TGTGCCATGTCCTTGGGGGGAAAAACTGAAGCTTTCTTT. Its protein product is CAMSLGGKTEAFF.

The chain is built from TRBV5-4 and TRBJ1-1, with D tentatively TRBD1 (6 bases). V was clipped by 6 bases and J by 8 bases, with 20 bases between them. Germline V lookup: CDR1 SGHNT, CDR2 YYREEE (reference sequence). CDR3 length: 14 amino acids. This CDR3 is CASTNSRGEGEAFF. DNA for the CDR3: TGTGCCAGCACCAACAGCAGGGGAGAAGGAGAAGCTTTCTTT. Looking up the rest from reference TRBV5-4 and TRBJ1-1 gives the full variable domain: ETGVTQSPTHLIKTRGQQVTLRCSSQSGHNTVSWYQQALGQGPQFIFQYYREEENGRGNFPPRFSGLQFPNYSSELNVNALELDDSALYLCASTNSRGEGEAFFGQGTRLTVV.

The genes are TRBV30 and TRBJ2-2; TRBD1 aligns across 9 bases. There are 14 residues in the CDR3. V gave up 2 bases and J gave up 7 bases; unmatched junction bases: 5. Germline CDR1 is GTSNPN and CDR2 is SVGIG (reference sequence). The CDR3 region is CAWSIQGAFGELFF. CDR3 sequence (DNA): TGTGCCTGGAGTATACAGGGGGCGTTCGGGGAGCTGTTTTTT.

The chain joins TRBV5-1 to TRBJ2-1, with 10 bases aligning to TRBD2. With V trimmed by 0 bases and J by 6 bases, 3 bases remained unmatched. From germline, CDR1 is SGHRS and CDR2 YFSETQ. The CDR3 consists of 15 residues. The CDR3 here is CASSLAAGGFNEQFF. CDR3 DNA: TGCGCCAGCAGCTTGGCAGCGGGGGGGTTCAATGAGCAGTTCTTC.

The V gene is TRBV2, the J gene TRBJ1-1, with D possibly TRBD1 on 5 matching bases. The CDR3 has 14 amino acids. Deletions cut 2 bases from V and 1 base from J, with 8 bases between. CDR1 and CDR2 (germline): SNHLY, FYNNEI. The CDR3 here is CASSELTGNTEAFF. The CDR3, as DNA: TGTGCCAGCAGTGAACTCACAGGGAACACTGAAGCTTTCTTT.

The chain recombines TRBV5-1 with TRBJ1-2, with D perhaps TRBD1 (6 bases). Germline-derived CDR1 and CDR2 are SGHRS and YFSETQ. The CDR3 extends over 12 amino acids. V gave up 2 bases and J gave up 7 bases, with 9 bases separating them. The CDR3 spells CASSFEGVGYTF. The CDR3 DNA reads TGCGCCAGCAGCTTTGAGGGGGTTGGCTACACCTTC.

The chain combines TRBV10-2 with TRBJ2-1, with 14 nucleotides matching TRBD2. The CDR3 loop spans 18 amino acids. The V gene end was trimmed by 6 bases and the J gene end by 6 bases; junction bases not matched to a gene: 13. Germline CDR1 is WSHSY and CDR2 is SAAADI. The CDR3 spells CASRGPGLAGEGPNEQFF. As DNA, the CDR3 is TGCGCCAGCAGGGGGCCGGGACTAGCGGGAGAGGGGCCCAATGAGCAGTTCTTC.